The following is a T cell receptor beta chain sequence with its context. This record belongs to a study of blood T cell repertoires in COVID-19. Generated by immunoSEQ multiplex PCR, the TCRdb table keeps only in-frame clones and is missing some. The sample contains approximately 260,000 clones, 75% to 90% of which appear only once. The CDR3 totals 15 residues. The J segment lost 10 bases and the V segment lost 4 bases, leaving 5 bases of the junction unmatched. CDR1 is MNHEY, CDR2 SVGAGI, per germline. Sequenced: peripheral blood. The chain recombines TRBV6-5 with TRBJ1-6; TRBD1 matches 12 bases. The sequence was collected from a man in his 60s who had recovered from COVID-19. CDR3 sequence: CASSSGTGGVSPLHF. In nucleotides, the CDR3 is TGTGCCAGCAGTTCCGGGACAGGGGGCGTCTCACCCCTCCACTTT.